Given below is one T cell receptor beta chain in context. Measured with immunoSEQ multiplex PCR; TCRdb has only the in-frame clones, and not every one. The table has more than 13,000 clones, around 90% seen once; the top ten hold roughly 2%. The source of the sample is a study of T cell repertoires and Cas9 in healthy adults. Germline trimming cut 5 bases from V and 2 bases from J; bases unmatched to any gene: 21. Germline V lookup: CDR1 SGHNT, CDR2 YENEEA. This CDR3 contains 20 residues. Sequenced sample: Tregs (CD4+, CD25+, CD127-, CD137-, CD154-) from PBMCs; culture status not recorded. The V call is TRBV11-3, the J call TRBJ2-3; TRBD2 matches at 8 bases. The receptor comes from a human donor in good health. This CDR3 is CASSRAGRGAPPDYTDTQYF. For the CDR3, the DNA is TGTGCCAGCAGCCGAGCAGGGCGGGGGGCCCCTCCAGATTACACAGATACGCAGTATTTT.